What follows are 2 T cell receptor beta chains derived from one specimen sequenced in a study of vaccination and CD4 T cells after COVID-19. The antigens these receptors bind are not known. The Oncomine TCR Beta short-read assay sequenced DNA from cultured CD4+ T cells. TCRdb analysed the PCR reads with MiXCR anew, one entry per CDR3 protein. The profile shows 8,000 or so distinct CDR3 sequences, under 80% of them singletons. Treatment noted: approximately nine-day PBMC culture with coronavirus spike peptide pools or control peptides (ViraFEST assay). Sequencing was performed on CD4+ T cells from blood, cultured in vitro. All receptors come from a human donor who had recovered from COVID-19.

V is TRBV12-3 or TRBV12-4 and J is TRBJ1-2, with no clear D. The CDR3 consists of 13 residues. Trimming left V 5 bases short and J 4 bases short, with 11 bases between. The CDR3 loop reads CASSPTDAYGYTF. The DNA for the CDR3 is TGTGCCAGCAGTCCAACTGACGCCTATGGCTACACCTTC.

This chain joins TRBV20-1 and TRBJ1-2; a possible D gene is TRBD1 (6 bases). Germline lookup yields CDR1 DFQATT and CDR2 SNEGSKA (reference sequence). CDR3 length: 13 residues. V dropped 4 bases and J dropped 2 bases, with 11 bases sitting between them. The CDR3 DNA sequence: TGCAGTGCTAAAGGAACAGGGAACTATGGCTACACCTTC. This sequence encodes CSAKGTGNYGYTF.